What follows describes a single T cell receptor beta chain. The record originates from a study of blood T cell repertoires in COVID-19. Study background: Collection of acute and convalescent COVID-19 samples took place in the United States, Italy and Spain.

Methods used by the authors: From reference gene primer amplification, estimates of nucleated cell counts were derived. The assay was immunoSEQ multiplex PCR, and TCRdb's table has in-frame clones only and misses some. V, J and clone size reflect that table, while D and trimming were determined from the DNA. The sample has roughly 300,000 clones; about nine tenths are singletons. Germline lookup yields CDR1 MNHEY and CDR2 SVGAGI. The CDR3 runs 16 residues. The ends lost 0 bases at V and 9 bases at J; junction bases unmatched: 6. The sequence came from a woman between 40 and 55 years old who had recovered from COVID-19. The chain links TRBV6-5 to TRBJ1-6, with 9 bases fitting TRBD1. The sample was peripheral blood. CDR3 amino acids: CASSYSLTGGGSPLHF. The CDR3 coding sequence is TGTGCCAGCAGTTACTCTCTTACAGGGGGCGGTTCACCCCTCCACTTT.